This passage covers 24 T cell receptor beta chains from one sample sequenced in a study of T cells expressing NK-cell markers. Reprocessing the 5' RACE reads, TCRdb reports a single entry for every CDR3 protein and omits DNA. Its table lists 130,000 to 150,000 distinct CDR3 sequences. Sequenced input: blood T cells: a sorted CD56 or NKG2C T cell subset, CD4+ or CD8+ T cells, or bulk PBMC T cells (not recorded which). The receptors originated from a man aged 18 to 29 in good health.

This rearrangement joins TRBV5-5 to TRBJ2-1; there is no DNA to check the TCRdb D call of TRBD2. The germline V gene has CDR1 SGHKS and CDR2 YYEKEE (reference sequence). The length of the CDR3 is 16 residues. CDR3 amino acids: CASSPFLAGGGDEQFF.

The chain couples TRBV2 to TRBJ2-3. Germline V CDR1 and CDR2: SNHLY, FYNNEI. This CDR3 has 15 residues. The CDR3 spells CASIQRVAITDTQYF.

This chain links TRBV7-9 with TRBJ1-2; lacking DNA, the TRBD1 call made by TCRdb goes unchecked. In germline, CDR1 is SEHNR, CDR2 FQNEAQ (reference sequence). This CDR3 has 12 residues. Here the CDR3 reads CASAGQVYGYTF.

The V and J genes are TRBV7-2 and TRBJ1-1; TCRdb names TRBD1, which stays unverified in the absence of DNA. The CDR3 runs to 15 residues. Germline CDR1 and CDR2: SGHTA and FQGNSA. The CDR3 spells CASSLAPGESTEAFF.

The chain uses TRBV21-1 and TRBJ1-5; TCRdb selects TRBD1, and the lack of DNA leaves this call unchecked. TRBV21-1 counts as a pseudogene. This CDR3 is 17 amino acids long. CDR3 amino acids: CASSDPTGTGNNQPQHF.

The gene calls are TRBV28 and TRBJ2-7; TCRdb names TRBD2, which stays unverified in the absence of DNA. Germline CDR1 is MDHEN and CDR2 is SYDVKM. The CDR3 is 15 amino acids. The CDR3: CASNLGASGSDEQYF. The full variable domain, with the rest looked up from reference TRBV28 and TRBJ2-7, is DVKVTQSSRYLVKRTGEKVFLECVQDMDHENMFWYRQDPGLGLRLIYFSYDVKMKEKGDIPEGYSVSREKKERFSLILESASTNQTSMYLCASNLGASGSDEQYFGPGTRLTVT.

The chain recombines TRBV4-1 with TRBJ2-5; TCRdb names TRBD1, which stays unverified in the absence of DNA. The CDR3 runs 21 residues. Germline assignment: CDR1 MGHRA and CDR2 YSYEKL. The CDR3 here is CASSQERGTSPGQTTQETQYF.

This chain uses TRBV20-1 with TRBJ2-1. Germline assignment: CDR1 DFQATT and CDR2 SNEGSKA (reference sequence). The CDR3 spans 14 residues. The CDR3 here is CSARDFRNYNEQFF.

This chain connects TRBV4-1 to TRBJ2-3; TCRdb returns TRBD1, unconfirmable since there is no DNA. Germline CDR1 is MGHRA and CDR2 is YSYEKL. CDR3 size: 12 residues. The CDR3: CASGDSTDTQYF.

V and J are TRBV7-9 and TRBJ2-7; TCRdb indicates TRBD1, and absent DNA this call remains unverified. Germline CDR1 reads SEHNR; CDR2 reads FQNEAQ (reference sequence). There are 15 residues in the CDR3. The CDR3: CASSLAGTGDPEQYF.

The chain joins TRBV6-5 to TRBJ1-4. Germline-derived CDR1 and CDR2 are MNHEY and SVGAGI. The length of the CDR3 is 13 residues. CDR3: CASSYSLGEKLFF.

The CDR3 spells CASSKASIRARTQYF. The chain employs TRBV21-1 and TRBJ2-3; TCRdb reports TRBD1, a call that lacks DNA to check it against. TRBV21-1 is assigned pseudogene status. The CDR3 length is 15 residues.

The rearrangement joins TRBV27 to TRBJ2-1; TCRdb returns TRBD2, unconfirmable since there is no DNA. CDR1 MNHEY and CDR2 SMNVEV come from the germline V gene (reference sequence). This CDR3 contains 16 residues. The CDR3 here is CASTPSREAGNNEQFF.

The genes are TRBV5-4 and TRBJ1-2. Germline assignment: CDR1 SGHNT and CDR2 YYREEE (reference sequence). The CDR3 covers 15 residues. The CDR3 sequence is CASSFRTDPNYGYTF.

This chain joins TRBV5-5 and TRBJ2-2. Per the germline V gene, CDR1 is SGHKS and CDR2 is YYEKEE (reference sequence). The CDR3 loop spans 13 amino acids. The CDR3 is CASREGNTGELFF.

The V and J genes are TRBV5-6 and TRBJ2-1; checking the TCRdb D call of TRBD1 is not possible without DNA. This CDR3 is built from 15 residues. The germline V gene has CDR1 SGHDT and CDR2 YYEEEE. CDR3 residues: CASSKGQGVINEQFF. The full variable domain, in which reference TRBV5-6 and TRBJ2-1 provide the parts outside the CDR3, is DAGVTQSPTHLIKTRGQQVTLRCSPKSGHDTVSWYQQALGQGPQFIFQYYEEEERQRGNFPDRFSGHQFPNYSSELNVNALLLGDSALYLCASSKGQGVINEQFFGPGTRLTVL.

The V and J genes are TRBV28 and TRBJ1-1. The CDR3 is made up of 12 amino acids. The V gene's germline CDR1 is MDHEN and CDR2 SYDVKM. The CDR3 sequence: CAGGEVNTEAFF.

The V and J genes are TRBV12-3 or TRBV12-4 and TRBJ2-5; TCRdb names TRBD1, which stays unverified in the absence of DNA. The CDR3 runs to 18 residues. CDR3 sequence: CASSFSMGSTGSEETQYF.

The CDR3 is CASSTGDGGDQETQYF. The chain employs TRBV19 and TRBJ2-5; with no DNA, the TCRdb D assignment of TRBD1 cannot be verified. Looked up from germline, CDR1 is LNHDA and CDR2 is SQIVND (reference sequence). The CDR3 is 16 amino acids.

This rearrangement joins TRBV28 to TRBJ2-3; without DNA, the TCRdb call of TRBD2 cannot be checked. The germline gives CDR1 MDHEN, CDR2 SYDVKM. The CDR3 totals 18 residues. This CDR3 is CASSLRSRTSGSSDTQYF.

The rearrangement links TRBV14 to TRBJ2-7; with no DNA, the TCRdb D assignment of TRBD2 cannot be verified. This CDR3 region has 14 residues. Germline-derived CDR1 and CDR2 are SGHDN and FVKESK. CDR3 in amino acids: CASSLQAGTLEQYF.

This chain connects TRBV21-1 to TRBJ2-1; TCRdb's D call of TRBD1 is untestable without DNA. TRBV21-1 is given as a pseudogene. This CDR3 has 12 residues. The CDR3 spells CASIRDYNEQFF.

V usage is TRBV20-1 and J usage is TRBJ2-6. CDR3 length: 13 residues. From germline, CDR1 is DFQATT and CDR2 SNEGSKA (reference sequence). The chain's CDR3 is CSASVSGANVLTF.

The chain couples TRBV4-1 to TRBJ2-4; TCRdb indicates TRBD2, and absent DNA this call remains unverified. In germline, CDR1 is MGHRA, CDR2 YSYEKL. The CDR3 covers 16 residues. The CDR3 spells CASSQDAPGIRNIQYF.